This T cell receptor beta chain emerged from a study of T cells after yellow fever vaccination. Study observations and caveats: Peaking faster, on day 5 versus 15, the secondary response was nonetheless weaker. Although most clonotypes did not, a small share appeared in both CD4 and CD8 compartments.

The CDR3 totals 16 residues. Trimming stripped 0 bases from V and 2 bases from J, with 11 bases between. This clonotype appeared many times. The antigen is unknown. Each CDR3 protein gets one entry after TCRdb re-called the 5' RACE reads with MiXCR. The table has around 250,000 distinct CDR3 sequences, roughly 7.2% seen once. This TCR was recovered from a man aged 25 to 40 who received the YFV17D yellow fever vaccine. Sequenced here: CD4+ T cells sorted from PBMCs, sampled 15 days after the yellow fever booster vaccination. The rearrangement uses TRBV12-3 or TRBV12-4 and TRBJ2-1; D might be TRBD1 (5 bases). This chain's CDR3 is CASSLAGLGPYNEQFF. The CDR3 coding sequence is TGTGCCAGCAGTTTAGCGGGTCTGGGGCCCTACAATGAGCAGTTCTTC.